The TCR beta chain described here comes from a study of T cells after yellow fever vaccination. Each CDR3 protein is one row after TCRdb ran MiXCR on the 5' RACE reads. This table holds around 340,000 distinct CDR3 sequences, roughly 9.4% found once. This CDR3 has 16 amino acids. Germline-derived CDR1 and CDR2 are MGHRA and YSYEKL. The trim removed 0 bases at V and 6 bases at J, leaving 6 bases unmatched. The chain is built from TRBV4-1 and TRBJ2-7; 12 bases fit TRBD1. Sequences were derived from PBMCs, sampled on the day of the first yellow fever vaccination. This sequence was found in a man aged 18 to 30 who received the YFV17D yellow fever vaccine. CDR3 region: CASSQDIGTGGSEQYF. CDR3 nucleotide sequence: TGCGCCAGCAGCCAAGATATCGGGACAGGGGGCAGCGAGCAGTACTTC.